This is a list of T cell receptor beta chains from one sample in a study of cytomegalovirus exposure and HLA in healthy donors. The table came from immunoSEQ multiplex PCR; TCRdb's copy has only in-frame clones and leaves some out. The sample lists about 120,000 clones; around nine tenths were seen once. Input material: PBMCs. Every receptor here comes from a woman between 18 and 30 years old in good health and CMV-seropositive. Both conserved end residues are part of each CDR3. D genes are given only for firm matches. For some rows the clone size is stated as once, few or many, or as a class when expanded; others skip it.

d_gene	abundance	v_gene	j_gene	CDR3nt	CDR3aa
TRBD2	once	TRBV6-1	TRBJ2-1	TGTGCCAGCAGTGATTGGGATAGCGGGGCCGAGCAGTTCTTC	CASSDWDSGAEQFF
TRBD1	.	TRBV18	TRBJ2-7	TGTGCCAGCTCACAGGACAGGGGGATCTACGAGCAGTACTTC	CASSQDRGIYEQYF
TRBD1	.	TRBV6-1	TRBJ1-2	TGTGCCAGCAGTGAATTAACAGGGGTTGGCTACACCTTC	CASSELTGVGYTF
.	.	TRBV6-5	TRBJ2-3	TGTGCCAGCAGTTACGATGGCTCAGATACGCAGTATTTT	CASSYDGSDTQYF
.	.	TRBV11-2	TRBJ2-7	TGTGCCAGCAGCTTAGGTACAGGGATGTACGAGCAGTACTTC	CASSLGTGMYEQYF
TRBD2	.	TRBV5-1	TRBJ2-1	TGCGCCAGCAGCTTGTTAGCGGGAGGTGGGATCGATGAGCAGTTCTTC	CASSLLAGGGIDEQFF
.	.	TRBV9	TRBJ1-2	TGTGCCAGCAGCGCGAACTATGGCTACACCTTC	CASSANYGYTF
.	.	TRBV29-1	TRBJ2-5	TGCAGCGTTGAAAGGGGCCATCGGGAGACCCAGTACTTC	CSVERGHRETQYF
TRBD2	.	TRBV28	TRBJ2-1	TGTGCCAGCAGGTCTAGCGGGGGGGCGGGCAATGAGCAGTTCTTC	CASRSSGGAGNEQFF
.	.	TRBV7-9	TRBJ1-2	TGTGCCAGCAGTACGAGAGGGGGTAACTATGGCTACACCTTC	CASSTRGGNYGYTF
.	.	TRBV28	TRBJ1-5	TGTGCCAGCAGTTTATTGGAGGAGTTCGATCAGCCCCAGCATTTT	CASSLLEEFDQPQHF
TRBD1	.	TRBV10-3	TRBJ2-1	TGTGCCATCAGGGGGGACAGGGGTGCAAATGAGCAGTTCTTC	CAIRGDRGANEQFF
TRBD1	once	TRBV19	TRBJ1-2	TGTGCCAGTAGGGACAGGGGATCTAACTATGGCTACACCTTC	CASRDRGSNYGYTF
TRBD1	.	TRBV13	TRBJ2-6	TGTGCCAGCAGCTTAGTTATGAGTTTCGGCAGGGGGAAGTCTGGGGCCAACGTCCTGACTTTC	CASSLVMSFGRGKSGANVLTF
.	.	TRBV15	TRBJ1-1	TGTGCCTCTCGTCGAGCTGCGGTAGACACTGAAGCTTTCTTT	CASRRAAVDTEAFF
.	.	TRBV5-4	TRBJ2-4	TGTGCCAGCAGCTTCCCTAGCGCGGAAAACATTCAGTACTTC	CASSFPSAENIQYF
.	.	TRBV5-8	TRBJ2-7	TGTGCCAGCAGCTTTGTAGCGACAGGCCTCCACATATCCTACGAGCAGTACTTC	CASSFVATGLHISYEQYF
TRBD1	.	TRBV6-1	TRBJ1-4	TGTGCCAGCAGTGAAACGGGGACAGCTAATGAAAAACTGTTTTTT	CASSETGTANEKLFF
.	.	TRBV19	TRBJ1-2	TGTGCCAGTAGGCAGAATGGGGCCGCTAACTATGGCTACACCTTC	CASRQNGAANYGYTF
.	once	TRBV30	TRBJ2-3	TGTGCCTGGAGTGTGGGGGGAGATACGCAGTATTTT	CAWSVGGDTQYF
TRBD2	.	TRBV5-1	TRBJ2-5	TGCGCCAGCAGCTTGGGTTGGGCTAGCGGAGACAGCCGGACCCAGTACTTC	CASSLGWASGDSRTQYF
.	.	TRBV19	TRBJ1-2	TGTGCCAGTAGTACCAGGACAGTCGGCTACACCTTC	CASSTRTVGYTF
.	.	TRBV7-3	TRBJ2-7	TGTGCCAGCAGCTTAAGCGGGAACGAGCAGTACTTC	CASSLSGNEQYF
.	.	TRBV6-6	TRBJ1-1	TGTGCCAGCATCCAAAACATCGGCGGGAACACTGAAGCTTTCTTT	CASIQNIGGNTEAFF
.	.	TRBV18	TRBJ2-7	TGTGCCAGCTCACCATCAGGGTCAAGGGAGCAGTACTTC	CASSPSGSREQYF
.	.	TRBV28	TRBJ1-1	TGTGCCAGCAGTTTCGAGACTATGAACACTGAAGCTTTCTTT	CASSFETMNTEAFF
TRBD1	.	TRBV5-1	TRBJ2-5	TGCGCCAGCAGCTTGGCCGGGACAGCTGCCCAAGAGACCCAGTACTTC	CASSLAGTAAQETQYF
.	.	TRBV7-2	TRBJ1-2	TGTGCCAGCAGCTTGGTGGACAGACCGATCTATGGCTACACCTTC	CASSLVDRPIYGYTF
.	.	TRBV7-9	TRBJ1-1	TGTGCCAGCAGCAGACGTTCCAGGGGAGCTTTCTTT	CASSRRSRGAFF
TRBD1	.	TRBV19	TRBJ1-2	TGTGCCAGTAGCGATAACCGGGACAGGTTGAGGGATGGCTACACCTTC	CASSDNRDRLRDGYTF
.	.	TRBV19	TRBJ1-1	TGTGCCAGTAGTATCAACAGGGAGGGTGAAGCTTTCTTT	CASSINREGEAFF
.	.	TRBV5-1	TRBJ1-4	TGCGCCAGCAGCGCTGTCAGGGGCGCAGGGGAAAAACTGTTTTTT	CASSAVRGAGEKLFF
.	.	TRBV9	TRBJ2-1	TGTGCCAGCAGCGGCGGACTTTACAATGAGCAGTTCTTC	CASSGGLYNEQFF
.	.	TRBV9	TRBJ2-7	TGTGCCAGCAGCGTAGGCTGGAGCTCCTACGAGCAGTACTTC	CASSVGWSSYEQYF
TRBD1	.	TRBV27	TRBJ1-1	TGTGCCAGCAGTCAAGGACAGGGGGGGAACACTGAAGCTTTCTTT	CASSQGQGGNTEAFF
.	.	TRBV5-1	TRBJ1-3	TGCGCCAGCAGCTTCGGCTCTGGAAACACCATATATTTT	CASSFGSGNTIYF
.	.	TRBV19	TRBJ1-2	TGTGCCAGTAGTGCCTCCCCCAGTTCGCTCTATGGCTACACCTTC	CASSASPSSLYGYTF
.	.	TRBV7-3	TRBJ2-7	TGTGCCAGCAGCTTAGGGAGGGGGATATCCTACGAGCAGTACTTC	CASSLGRGISYEQYF
.	.	TRBV9	TRBJ2-1	TGTGCCAGCAGCGTAATGAGTAGCTTGGAAGATGAGCAGTTCTTC	CASSVMSSLEDEQFF
TRBD1	.	TRBV30	TRBJ1-4	TGTGCCTGGAATAGGGCCCGGGACAGCCACGCAACTAATGAAAAACTGTTTTTT	CAWNRARDSHATNEKLFF
TRBD2	few	TRBV28	TRBJ2-3	TGTGCCAGCAGCCTTAGGCGGGAGATGGATACGCAGTATTTT	CASSLRREMDTQYF
TRBD1	.	TRBV6-1	TRBJ1-2	TGTGCATCCGGGGCCAGGGGGGGCTACACCTTC	CASGARGGYTF
TRBD1	.	TRBV18	TRBJ1-6	TGTGCCAGCTCCCTAGACAGGGTGAATTCACCCCTCCACTTT	CASSLDRVNSPLHF
.	.	TRBV29-1	TRBJ1-2	TGCAGCGCGCGCGTGGGGGGGGCGCGAGGCTACACCTTC	CSARVGGARGYTF
.	.	TRBV6-1	TRBJ1-1	TGTGCCAGCAGTGTTAGACAGACCAAGAACACTGAAGCTTTCTTT	CASSVRQTKNTEAFF
.	once	TRBV7-2	TRBJ2-2	TGTGCCAGCAGCTTATTATCCACCGGGGAGCTGTTTTTT	CASSLLSTGELFF
.	.	TRBV19	TRBJ1-1	TGTGCCAGTAGTATACAGGGGCACACTGAAGCTTTCTTT	CASSIQGHTEAFF
.	.	TRBV19	TRBJ1-5	TGTGCCAGTAGTATAGGCGGGTATAGCAATCAGCCCCAGCATTTT	CASSIGGYSNQPQHF
.	.	TRBV27	TRBJ1-1	TGTGCCAGCAGTTTGGCCCCTTACAGTGAAGCTTTCTTT	CASSLAPYSEAFF
.	few	TRBV19	TRBJ1-5	TGTGCCAGCGGCCCCTCCAGCGCCTATCAGCCCCAGCATTTT	CASGPSSAYQPQHF
.	.	TRBV11-2	TRBJ2-7	TGTGCCAGCAGCCAGGCTTACTACGAGCAGTACTTC	CASSQAYYEQYF
.	.	TRBV9	TRBJ1-2	TGTGCCAGCAGTTCCGGGACAACAAACTATGGCTACACCTTC	CASSSGTTNYGYTF
TRBD2	.	TRBV7-9	TRBJ2-1	TGTGCCAGCAGCCCGCGCCGACTAGCGGGAGGGTTGGGAGATGAGCAGTTCTTC	CASSPRRLAGGLGDEQFF
TRBD1	.	TRBV9	TRBJ1-1	TGTGCCAGCAGCGACCGACAGGGGCAAGGGGACACTGAAGCTTTCTTT	CASSDRQGQGDTEAFF
TRBD2	.	TRBV9	TRBJ2-1	TGTGCCAGCAGCGTACATCTAGCGGGCATCAATGAGCAGTTCTTC	CASSVHLAGINEQFF
TRBD1	.	TRBV2	TRBJ1-5	TGTGCCAGCAGTGAAGGGGGGACAGGGGGCCATCAGCCCCAGCATTTT	CASSEGGTGGHQPQHF
TRBD1	.	TRBV13	TRBJ2-3	TGTGCCAGCAGCTCCCCGGGACAGGGGGCACCGGATACGCAGTATTTT	CASSSPGQGAPDTQYF